Sequencing of this T cell receptor (beta chain) was carried out in a study of control samples from healthy donors and cancer patients. Measured with immunoSEQ multiplex PCR; TCRdb has only the in-frame clones, and not every one. The sample includes around 42,000 clones, approximately 82% of them seen just once. From germline, CDR1 is SGDLS and CDR2 YYNGEE. The CDR3 has 14 residues. Between the trimmed V and J ends, which lost 6 bases and 0 bases, there was a span of 12 bases. The specimen sequenced was blood. The chain is built from TRBV9 and TRBJ1-2, with D maybe TRBD1 (5 bases). The sequence derives from a man aged 60-69 years in good health. CDR3 sequence reads: CASTTGGSNYGYTF. The CDR3 nucleotides read TGTGCCAGCACCACAGGAGGCTCTAACTATGGCTACACCTTC.